This entry lists 15 T cell receptor beta chains sequenced from one sample in a study of blood T cell repertoires in COVID-19. Clones were sequenced by immunoSEQ multiplex PCR, and TCRdb holds only the in-frame ones, with some missing. This sample carries tens of thousands of clones, more than 80% of them seen once, and the ten largest clones take roughly 2.5%. Sequencing was done on a sample of peripheral blood. The receptors here all came from a man over 45 with COVID-19, enrolled during active disease.

This clone has only a few counts. The chain has TRBV3-1 (or the pseudogene TRBV3-2) and TRBJ1-2, with 10 bases matching TRBD1. The CDR3 loop spans 14 amino acids. CDR1 is LGHDT and CDR2 is YNNKEL in the germline V gene (reference sequence). Unmatched junction bases numbered 3, after V lost 1 base and J lost 7 bases. The CDR3 region is CASSQGGTGAGYTF. The CDR3 DNA reads TGTGCCAGCAGCCAAGGGGGGACAGGGGCTGGCTACACCTTC.

The chain is built from TRBV5-4 and TRBJ2-7; 8 bases align to TRBD1. The CDR3 spans 13 residues. Germline assignment: CDR1 SGHNT and CDR2 YYREEE (reference sequence). The trim removed 4 bases at V and 4 bases at J, leaving 4 bases unmatched. CDR3 nucleotide sequence: TGTGCCAGCAGCCTAGACAGGGGATACGAGCAGTACTTC. Translated, it gives CASSLDRGYEQYF.

This sequence joins TRBV5-1 and TRBJ2-7; 7 bases are a match to TRBD1. V shed 4 bases and J 6 bases; nucleotides not matched to a gene: 7. Germline loops: CDR1 SGHRS, CDR2 YFSETQ. The CDR3 is 13 amino acids. The CDR3 sequence: CASSQGQWVEQYF. In DNA, the CDR3 is TGCGCCAGCAGCCAGGGACAGTGGGTCGAGCAGTACTTC.

The chain is built from TRBV6-5 and TRBJ1-4; D may be TRBD1 (5 bases). Germline V gives CDR1 MNHEY, CDR2 SVGAGI. The germline V and J ends were trimmed by 6 bases and 4 bases, with 15 bases remaining between them. The CDR3 is 15 amino acids. DNA for the CDR3: TGTGCCAGCAGACTTGGACAAGGCCTTAATGAAAAACTGTTTTTT. Encoded protein: CASRLGQGLNEKLFF.

The chain carries TRBV18 and TRBJ1-4; D gene unclear. Germline loops: CDR1 KGHSH, CDR2 LQKENI. Between the trimmed V and J ends, which lost 3 bases and 14 bases, there was a span of 10 bases. The CDR3 has 11 amino acids. CDR3 in amino acids: CASSPGVGLFF. CDR3 sequence (DNA): TGTGCCAGCTCACCCGGGGTTGGGCTGTTTTTT.

This clone occurred once. V and J are TRBV30 and TRBJ2-2, with 8 bases that match TRBD1. The germline V gene encodes CDR1 GTSNPN and CDR2 SVGIG (reference sequence). The CDR3 totals 14 residues. Trimming at V came to 1 base and at J to 6 bases, leaving 4 bases not matched to a gene. The CDR3 loop reads CAWSGQGAPGELFF. CDR3 coding DNA: TGTGCCTGGAGTGGCCAGGGGGCTCCCGGGGAGCTGTTTTTT.

The gene calls are TRBV30 and TRBJ1-5, with no clear D. With 3 bases removed from V and 0 bases from J, the gap between germline ends came to 12 bases. Germline V gives CDR1 GTSNPN, CDR2 SVGIG (reference sequence). The length of the CDR3 is 15 residues. CDR3 nucleotides: TGTGCCTGGAGAACAGCTGACTATAGCAATCAGCCCCAGCATTTT. This gives the protein CAWRTADYSNQPQHF.

This clone was counted only a few times. The chain couples TRBV10-2 to TRBJ1-1, with D possibly TRBD1 on 5 matching bases. The CDR3 extends over 14 amino acids. The germline V and J ends were trimmed by 2 bases and 5 bases, with 12 bases remaining between them. Looked up from germline, CDR1 is WSHSY and CDR2 is SAAADI. CDR3 nucleotide sequence: TGCGCCAGCAGTGAGCAGGGTATCAATACTGAAGCTTTCTTT. Translated, it gives CASSEQGINTEAFF.

This chain joins TRBV3-1 (or the pseudogene TRBV3-2) and TRBJ1-5, with D possibly TRBD1 on 6 matching bases. V shed 5 bases and J shed 1 base, with 12 bases lying between them. CDR1 is LGHDT and CDR2 is YNNKEL in the germline V gene (reference sequence). CDR3 length: 15 amino acids. This CDR3 reads CASSRGRGSNQPQHF. The CDR3 DNA sequence: TGTGCCAGCAGCAGGGGTAGGGGGAGCAATCAGCCCCAGCATTTT.

The gene calls are TRBV20-1 and TRBJ2-1; D may be TRBD1 (5 bases). Germline values: CDR1 DFQATT, CDR2 SNEGSKA (reference sequence). The CDR3 covers 11 residues. V dropped 3 bases and J dropped 12 bases, with 12 bases sitting between them. CDR3 DNA: TGCAGTGCTAGGGGCAGGGAAAGGCAGTTCTTC. Amino acids: CSARGRERQFF.

Written as DNA, the CDR3 is TGTGCCAGCAGCGGAACATCCGGGGGGTTTGAGACCCAGTACTTC. This codes for CASSGTSGGFETQYF. The J gene is TRBJ2-5, the V gene TRBV7-2; 7 positions agree with TRBD2. The CDR3 extends over 15 amino acids. V gave up 5 bases and J gave up 5 bases; unmatched junction bases: 11. The germline V gene encodes CDR1 SGHTA and CDR2 FQGNSA. Full variable domain (rest looked up from reference TRBV7-2 and TRBJ2-5): GAGVSQSPSNKVTEKGKDVELRCDPISGHTALYWYRQSLGQGLEFLIYFQGNSAPDKSGLPSDRFSAERTGGSVSTLTIQRTQQEDSAVYLCASSGTSGGFETQYFGPGTRLLVL.

The chain employs TRBV5-1 and TRBJ1-3; perhaps TRBD1 as D (5 bases). Germline V gives CDR1 SGHRS, CDR2 YFSETQ. The V end was cut by 2 bases, the J end by 2 bases, with 11 bases between. The CDR3 totals 15 residues. The CDR3 is CASSFDSNPGNTIYF. CDR3 DNA: TGCGCCAGCAGCTTCGACAGCAACCCTGGAAACACCATATATTTT.

This sequence joins TRBV29-1 and TRBJ2-7; 12 positions agree with TRBD2. The CDR3 contains 14 residues. With 6 bases clipped from V and 6 bases from J, the junction kept 9 bases outside the gene matches. In germline, CDR1 is SQVTM, CDR2 ANQGSEA. The CDR3 loop is CSVIKGLAGREQYF. CDR3 DNA: TGCAGCGTCATAAAAGGACTAGCGGGGCGCGAGCAGTACTTC.

The J gene is TRBJ2-3, the V gene TRBV9, with 9 bases matching TRBD2. This CDR3 region has 16 residues. Germline loops: CDR1 SGDLS, CDR2 YYNGEE. The V and J ends lost 0 bases and 4 bases, in that order; junction bases with no gene match: 6. The CDR3 loop reads CASSVGASGVSDTQYF. The CDR3 nucleotides read TGTGCCAGCAGCGTAGGTGCTAGCGGGGTATCAGATACGCAGTATTTT.

This clone has a single count. The chain links TRBV15 to TRBJ1-6, with 10 bases lining up with TRBD1. CDR3 length equals 13 residues. Germline V lookup: CDR1 LNHNV, CDR2 YYDKDF (reference sequence). After removal of 9 bases from V and 10 bases from J, the junction contained 6 bases not matched to a gene. Written as DNA, the CDR3 is TGTGCCACTAGGACAGGGGGGCGGTCACCCCTCCACTTT. It specifies CATRTGGRSPLHF.